The 5 T cell receptor beta chains listed next were all sequenced from one sample in a study of neoadjuvant anti-PD-1 for oral cavity cancer (dated by TCRdb to the early 2020s). The library was built by means of the immunoSEQ multiplex PCR assay. TCRdb stores this immuneACCESS table with in-frame sequences only. Part of the clones is absent; in the studies checked, under half of the shortfall reflects unresolved V genes, and no reason is known for the rest. Here the sample has around 62,000 clones; 65% to 80% occur a single time. Of the sample, 2.5% to 3% falls within the top ten clones. This specimen's time point label, per the study, means: before neoadjuvant nivolumab. The input for sequencing was PBMCs, taken before nivolumab (anti-PD-1) treatment. The receptors were gathered from a person aged 40 to 85 with oral cavity squamous cell carcinoma.

The chain uses TRBV6-6 and TRBJ1-3; D possibly corresponds to TRBD1 (6 bases). The V and J ends lost 6 bases and 3 bases respectively, with 15 bases between them. Germline V gene data show CDR1 as MNHNY and CDR2 as SVGAGI (reference sequence). The CDR3 sequence is 15 residues long. The CDR3 region is CASSYEGGSGNTIYF. The CDR3 DNA reads as TGTGCCAGCAGCTACGAAGGGGGGAGTGGAAACACCATATATTTT.

This chain uses TRBV9 with TRBJ1-1; D is undetermined. Germline V gene lookup returns CDR1 SGDLS and CDR2 YYNGEE. The CDR3 has 16 amino acids. With 2 bases removed from V and 0 bases from J, the gap between germline ends came to 14 bases. The CDR3 loop reads CASSVGDSGMNTEAFF. The DNA for the CDR3 is TGTGCCAGCAGCGTTGGAGATTCCGGTATGAACACTGAAGCTTTCTTT.

The CDR3 sequence: CASIPGGDEQFF. The CDR3 nucleotides are TGTGCCAGCATCCCTGGAGGGGACGAGCAGTTCTTC. V and J are TRBV7-2 and TRBJ2-1; a weak D match, TRBD2 (6 bases). CDR1 SGHTA and CDR2 FQGNSA come from the germline V gene. The length of the CDR3 is 12 residues. The V end was cut by 7 bases, the J end by 10 bases, with 14 bases between.

This clone was found once. The chain combines TRBV9 with TRBJ1-4; possible D gene TRBD1, 5 bases. The CDR3 is made up of 16 amino acids. Trimming stripped 4 bases from V and 5 bases from J, with 18 bases between. In germline, CDR1 is SGDLS, CDR2 YYNGEE. The CDR3 sequence is CASSPSSGTRNEKLFF. Here the CDR3 DNA reads TGTGCCAGCAGCCCCTCATCCGGGACTCGAAATGAAAAACTGTTTTTT.

This clone was counted a few times. The chain joins TRBV7-9 to TRBJ2-1; 7 bases fit TRBD2. The CDR3 is 16 residues long. Germline CDR1 reads SEHNR; CDR2 reads FQNEAQ (reference sequence). V shed 4 bases and J 9 bases; nucleotides not matched to a gene: 15. CDR3: CASSYVPGLHAGEQFF. CDR3 nucleotide sequence: TGTGCCAGCAGCTACGTTCCGGGACTACATGCCGGTGAGCAGTTCTTC.